These T cell receptor beta chains were read from a single sample in a study of blood T cells in healthy people across ages. From the 5' RACE reads, TCRdb called clonotypes with MiXCR, one entry per CDR3 protein. This table holds 1.4 million to 1.5 million distinct CDR3 sequences, roughly 45% found once. Sequencing was done on a sample of blood. These receptors all stem from a woman between 18 and 30 years old in good health. Both conserved end residues are part of each CDR3. D genes are given only for firm matches. Not all rows give a size; the values are once, few, many and, for expanded clones, a class.

V: TRBV6-1; D: TRBD1; J: TRBJ1-2; size: few; CDR3: CASEDRGRNYGYTF; DNA: TGTGCCAGCGAGGACAGGGGGCGCAACTATGGCTACACCTTC
V: TRBV3-1; D: TRBD2; J: TRBJ2-5; size: .; CDR3: CASTIGRETFQETQYF; DNA: TGTGCCAGCACCATAGGGCGGGAGACCTTCCAAGAGACCCAGTACTTC
V: TRBV2; D: .; J: TRBJ2-1; size: .; CDR3: CASNSINEQFF; DNA: TGTGCCAGCAATAGTATAAATGAGCAGTTCTTC
V: TRBV20-1; D: TRBD2; J: TRBJ2-3; size: few; CDR3: CSAASGGTPDTQYF; DNA: TGCAGTGCTGCTAGCGGGGGGACCCCAGATACGCAGTATTTT
V: TRBV20-1; D: TRBD2; J: TRBJ2-7; size: .; CDR3: CSAMTSGADRHEQYF; DNA: TGCAGTGCTATGACTAGCGGCGCGGATCGCCACGAGCAGTACTTC
V: TRBV10-3; D: TRBD1; J: TRBJ2-1; size: few; CDR3: CAISDPTGGNEQFF; DNA: TGTGCCATCAGTGACCCCACAGGGGGCAATGAGCAGTTCTTC
V: TRBV7-9; D: .; J: TRBJ1-2; size: .; CDR3: CASSGEGVGYTF; DNA: TGTGCCAGCAGCGGCGAAGGGGTGGGCTACACCTTC
V: TRBV7-2; D: .; J: TRBJ1-1; size: once; CDR3: CASSPQSNRRAFF; DNA: TGTGCCAGCAGCCCTCAGTCAAATCGGAGAGCTTTCTTT
V: TRBV4-2; D: .; J: TRBJ2-7; size: few; CDR3: CASSQDLGSTRSYEQYF; DNA: TGTGCCAGCAGCCAAGATCTTGGGTCAACAAGGTCCTACGAGCAGTACTTC
V: TRBV6-5; D: .; J: TRBJ1-6; size: .; CDR3: CASSYARGGSPLHF; DNA: TGTGCCAGCAGTTACGCCAGGGGCGGTTCACCCCTCCACTTT
V: TRBV10-3; D: .; J: TRBJ1-1; size: few; CDR3: CAISWETEAFF; DNA: TGTGCCATCAGCTGGGAGACTGAAGCTTTCTTT
V: TRBV20-1; D: .; J: TRBJ2-7; size: .; CDR3: CSAMNDSSRYEQYF; DNA: TGCAGTGCCATGAACGACAGTTCTAGGTACGAGCAGTACTTC
V: TRBV6-4; D: TRBD1; J: TRBJ2-1; size: .; CDR3: CASSPLQGTVNEQFF; DNA: TGTGCCAGCAGTCCCTTACAGGGGACGGTCAATGAGCAGTTCTTC
V: TRBV12-3/TRBV12-4; D: .; J: TRBJ2-7; size: .; CDR3: CACTLGQSYEQYF; DNA: TGTGCCTGCACCCTCGGACAGTCCTACGAGCAGTACTTC
V: TRBV7-6; D: TRBD1; J: TRBJ1-2; size: .; CDR3: CASSLQGLRGYTF; DNA: TGTGCCAGCAGTTTACAGGGGCTTCGGGGCTACACCTTC
V: TRBV29-1; D: .; J: TRBJ2-7; size: few; CDR3: CSVRHGGSNYEQYF; DNA: TGCAGCGTCCGACATGGGGGCTCGAACTACGAGCAGTACTTC
V: TRBV20-1; D: .; J: TRBJ2-5; size: .; CDR3: CSARAEVGETQYF; DNA: TGCAGTGCTAGGGCGGAGGTTGGAGAGACCCAGTACTTC
V: TRBV20-1; D: .; J: TRBJ2-7; size: .; CDR3: CSGTTSGIYEQYF; DNA: TGCAGCGGCACTACCTCCGGGATCTACGAGCAGTACTTC
V: TRBV10-3; D: TRBD2; J: TRBJ2-1; size: few; CDR3: CAISTGTSHNEQFF; DNA: TGTGCCATCAGTACCGGGACTAGCCACAATGAGCAGTTCTTC
V: TRBV12-5; D: .; J: TRBJ2-3; size: .; CDR3: CASGSETTDTQYF; DNA: TGTGCTAGTGGTTCCGAGACCACAGATACGCAGTATTTT
V: TRBV5-1; D: .; J: TRBJ1-1; size: .; CDR3: CASSLSGVRGFNTEAFF; DNA: TGCGCCAGCAGCTTGTCGGGGGTAAGGGGCTTTAACACTGAAGCTTTCTTT
V: TRBV9; D: TRBD2; J: TRBJ2-7; size: .; CDR3: CASSGERELDEQYF; DNA: TGTGCCAGCAGCGGCGAGCGGGAGTTGGACGAGCAGTACTTC
V: TRBV4-1; D: .; J: TRBJ2-3; size: .; CDR3: CASSRSSRVADTQYF; DNA: TGCGCCAGCAGCCGTTCATCAAGAGTCGCAGATACGCAGTATTTT
V: TRBV20-1; D: TRBD1; J: TRBJ2-3; size: few; CDR3: CSATKDRRPDTQYF; DNA: TGCAGTGCAACGAAGGACAGGAGACCAGATACGCAGTATTTT
V: TRBV5-1; D: .; J: TRBJ1-1; size: once; CDR3: CASSLPGETFF; DNA: TGCGCCAGCAGCTTGCCTGGGGAGACTTTCTTT
V: TRBV29-1; D: .; J: TRBJ1-1; size: few; CDR3: CSVSTGRTEAFF; DNA: TGCAGCGTTTCTACAGGGCGTACTGAAGCTTTCTTT
V: TRBV2; D: TRBD2; J: TRBJ2-3; size: .; CDR3: CASSETSGRAVPDTQYF; DNA: TGTGCCAGCAGTGAAACTAGCGGGAGGGCCGTCCCAGATACGCAGTATTTT
V: TRBV7-2; D: .; J: TRBJ2-5; size: once; CDR3: CAGSLNQETQYF; DNA: TGTGCCGGCAGCTTAAATCAAGAGACCCAGTACTTC
V: TRBV7-9; D: .; J: TRBJ2-1; size: .; CDR3: CASSYAGAGNEQFF; DNA: TGTGCCAGCAGTTACGCCGGGGCCGGCAATGAGCAGTTCTTC
V: TRBV13; D: .; J: TRBJ2-7; size: .; CDR3: CASSCTTLGLEDEQYF; DNA: TGTGCCAGCAGCTGTACTACTCTGGGCCTTGAAGACGAGCAGTACTTC
V: TRBV30; D: .; J: TRBJ1-2; size: once; CDR3: CAWGGQGGGYTF; DNA: TGTGCCTGGGGGGGCCAGGGAGGTGGCTACACCTTC
V: TRBV30; D: .; J: TRBJ2-1; size: .; CDR3: CAWTKSNEQFF; DNA: TGTGCCTGGACTAAGAGTAATGAGCAGTTCTTC
V: TRBV27; D: TRBD2; J: TRBJ2-3; size: .; CDR3: CAAAGASTDTQYF; DNA: TGTGCCGCAGCGGGGGCGAGCACAGATACGCAGTATTTT
V: TRBV3-1; D: TRBD2; J: TRBJ2-1; size: .; CDR3: CASSLNWDYVVDEQFF; DNA: TGTGCCAGCAGTCTGAACTGGGACTATGTAGTCGATGAGCAGTTCTTC
V: TRBV30; D: .; J: TRBJ2-7; size: .; CDR3: CAWSAWTHSYEQYF; DNA: TGTGCCTGGAGTGCTTGGACCCACTCCTACGAGCAGTACTTC
V: TRBV3-1; D: TRBD1; J: TRBJ1-4; size: .; CDR3: CASSPRTGKGEKLFF; DNA: TGTGCCAGCAGCCCACGGACAGGGAAGGGGGAAAAACTGTTTTTT
V: TRBV15; D: TRBD1; J: TRBJ1-1; size: .; CDR3: CATSIWDSMNTEAFF; DNA: TGTGCCACCAGCATATGGGACAGCATGAACACTGAAGCTTTCTTT
V: TRBV29-1; D: TRBD2; J: TRBJ2-1; size: .; CDR3: CSGRLADEQFF; DNA: TGCAGCGGTCGACTAGCCGATGAGCAGTTCTTC
V: TRBV20-1; D: .; J: TRBJ2-7; size: few; CDR3: CSARDVRSTYEQYF; DNA: TGCAGTGCTAGAGATGTCAGGTCAACCTACGAGCAGTACTTC
V: TRBV2; D: TRBD2; J: TRBJ2-7; size: few; CDR3: CASSDASGGLHYEQYF; DNA: TGTGCCAGCAGTGATGCTAGCGGGGGACTCCACTACGAGCAGTACTTC
V: TRBV27; D: TRBD1; J: TRBJ2-3; size: few; CDR3: CASSPRDRATDTQYF; DNA: TGTGCCAGCAGTCCCCGGGACAGGGCAACAGATACGCAGTATTTT
V: TRBV6-6; D: TRBD1; J: TRBJ2-5; size: once; CDR3: CASSSPKEGGNEQYF; DNA: TGTGCCAGCAGTTCACCCAAGGAAGGGGGCAATGAGCAGTACTTC
V: TRBV5-1; D: TRBD1; J: TRBJ1-1; size: .; CDR3: CASSLGSGGMDTEAFF; DNA: TGCGCCAGCAGCTTGGGCTCAGGGGGCATGGACACTGAAGCTTTCTTT
V: TRBV2; D: .; J: TRBJ2-1; size: .; CDR3: CASSDLKPRSYIEQFF; DNA: TGTGCCAGCAGTGATTTGAAACCGAGGTCCTACATTGAGCAGTTCTTC
V: TRBV12-3/TRBV12-4; D: .; J: TRBJ2-1; size: .; CDR3: CASSFEQSSYNEQFF; DNA: TGTGCCAGCAGTTTTGAGCAAAGCTCCTACAATGAGCAGTTCTTC
V: TRBV28; D: .; J: TRBJ2-7; size: few; CDR3: CASTTGPYEQYF; DNA: TGTGCCAGCACGACTGGTCCCTACGAGCAGTACTTC
V: TRBV18; D: TRBD1; J: TRBJ2-7; size: few; CDR3: CASSRGQTSYEQYF; DNA: TGTGCCAGCTCACGGGGACAGACCTCATACGAGCAGTACTTC
V: TRBV7-9; D: TRBD2; J: TRBJ2-1; size: .; CDR3: CASSLGHGGRALGEQFF; DNA: TGTGCCAGCAGCTTAGGACATGGCGGGAGGGCCTTGGGGGAGCAGTTCTTC
V: TRBV20-1; D: TRBD2; J: TRBJ2-3; size: few; CDR3: CSAGTSGGGGTDTQYF; DNA: TGCAGTGCTGGGACTAGCGGGGGGGGAGGAACAGATACGCAGTATTTT
V: TRBV12-3/TRBV12-4; D: TRBD1; J: TRBJ1-3; size: .; CDR3: CASGSTGGGGNTIYF; DNA: TGTGCCAGCGGCTCGACAGGGGGCGGTGGAAACACCATATATTTT
V: TRBV24-1; D: TRBD2; J: TRBJ2-7; size: .; CDR3: CATSDSAGLAGGNEQYF; DNA: TGTGCCACCAGTGATTCAGCAGGTCTAGCGGGAGGTAATGAGCAGTACTTC